The next 25 T cell receptor beta chains were all read from a single sample in a study of blood T cell repertoires in COVID-19. TCRdb keeps only in-frame clones here, not all; method: immunoSEQ multiplex PCR. Of about 360,000 clones in the sample, over 75% are singletons; the top ten hold 1% to 1.5%. The sample was PBMCs or T cells enriched from blood (not recorded which). All receptors come from a man aged 30 to 45 who had recovered from COVID-19.

V is TRBV9 and J is TRBJ2-1; 9 nucleotides line up with TRBD1. CDR3 length: 16 residues. The V gene end was trimmed by 3 bases and the J gene end by 6 bases; junction bases not matched to a gene: 10. Germline-derived CDR1 and CDR2 are SGDLS and YYNGEE. The CDR3 region has the DNA TGTGCCAGCAGCGCCAGGGGGGACAGGGCTGTCAATGAGCAGTTCTTC. Translation: CASSARGDRAVNEQFF. Complete variable domain (other parts from reference TRBV9 and TRBJ2-1): DSGVTQTPKHLITATGQRVTLRCSPRSGDLSVYWYQQSLDQGLQFLIQYYNGEERAKGNILERFSAQQFPDLHSELNLSSLELGDSALYFCASSARGDRAVNEQFFGPGTRLTVL.

V is TRBV10-1 and J is TRBJ2-5, with D perhaps matching TRBD1 (6 bases). There are 14 residues in the CDR3. V lost 7 bases and J 7 bases, leaving 19 bases between the germline ends. Germline CDR1 WNHNN, CDR2 SYGVQD (reference sequence). The CDR3 coding sequence is TGCGCCAGCAACCGGACCGGGACAAGGGCGACCCAGTACTTC. Protein: CASNRTGTRATQYF.

CDR3 sequence: CASSTRQGAGNEQFF. CDR3 bases: TGTGCCAGTAGCACAAGACAGGGGGCAGGCAATGAGCAGTTCTTC. The chain has TRBV19 and TRBJ2-1, with TRBD1 matching 10 bases. The germline V gene encodes CDR1 LNHDA and CDR2 SQIVND (reference sequence). Trimming at V came to 6 bases and at J to 6 bases, leaving 8 bases not matched to a gene. The CDR3 loop spans 15 amino acids.

This clone was observed a single time. This chain links TRBV5-1 with TRBJ2-4; a weak D match, TRBD2 (6 bases). The CDR3 is made up of 16 amino acids. Trimming removed 1 base from V and 1 base from J, with 12 bases in between. The germline V gene encodes CDR1 SGHRS and CDR2 YFSETQ. The CDR3 spells CASSLTGVRAKNIQYF. The CDR3 bases are TGCGCCAGCAGCTTGACGGGGGTCCGGGCCAAAAACATTCAGTACTTC.

The gene calls are TRBV7-2 and TRBJ1-6; maybe TRBD1 (6 bases). V was trimmed by 3 bases and J by 7 bases, leaving 10 bases between them. Germline V gene sequence: CDR1 SGHTA, CDR2 FQGNSA. There are 14 residues in the CDR3. The CDR3 DNA reads as TGTGCCAGCAGCTTCGGACAGAGGAATTCACCCCTCCACTTT. Amino acids: CASSFGQRNSPLHF. Looking up the rest from reference TRBV7-2 and TRBJ1-6 gives the full variable domain: GAGVSQSPSNKVTEKGKDVELRCDPISGHTALYWYRQSLGQGLEFLIYFQGNSAPDKSGLPSDRFSAERTGGSVSTLTIQRTQQEDSAVYLCASSFGQRNSPLHFGNGTRLTVT.

This clone was seen a handful of times. The V and J genes are TRBV3-1 (or the pseudogene TRBV3-2) and TRBJ1-6; 8 bases fit TRBD1. The V and J ends lost 4 bases and 9 bases, in that order; junction bases with no gene match: 5. The V gene's germline CDR1 is LGHDT and CDR2 YNNKEL (reference sequence). This CDR3 has 14 amino acids. The CDR3 loop is CASSRGQEISPLHF. Here the CDR3 DNA reads TGTGCCAGCAGCCGGGGACAGGAGATTTCACCCCTCCACTTT.

The CDR3 sequence: CASSLGRQGVTYEQYF. CDR3 bases: TGTGCCAGCAGCTTAGGGAGACAGGGGGTCACCTACGAGCAGTACTTC. V is TRBV7-8 and J is TRBJ2-7; 9 bases line up with TRBD1. The CDR3 totals 16 residues. Germline trimming cut 1 base from V and 2 bases from J; bases unmatched to any gene: 6. The germline gives CDR1 SGHVS, CDR2 FQNEAQ.

This chain uses TRBV29-1 with TRBJ1-5, with TRBD1 matching over 10 bases. Germline values: CDR1 SQVTM, CDR2 ANQGSEA. The CDR3 runs 12 residues. J was trimmed by 5 bases and V by 8 bases; bases with no gene match: 3. DNA of the CDR3: TGCAGCCGGGGACAGGGGTATCAGCCCCAGCATTTT. Protein product: CSRGQGYQPQHF. Supplemented by reference TRBV29-1 and TRBJ1-5, the full variable domain reads SAVISQKPSRDICQRGTSLTIQCQVDSQVTMMFWYRQQPGQSLTLIATANQGSEATYESGFVIDKFPISRPNLTFSTLTVSNMSPEDSSIYLCSRGQGYQPQHFGDGTRLSIL.

The chain uses TRBV5-3 and TRBJ2-2; no clear D. TRBV5-3 is recorded as an ORF, its role being uncertain. This CDR3 region has 13 residues. With 2 bases removed from V and 7 bases from J, the gap between germline ends came to 9 bases. CDR3 residues: CARSLTERGELFF. The CDR3 bases are TGTGCCAGAAGCTTAACGGAGCGCGGGGAGCTGTTTTTT.

The gene calls are TRBV5-1 and TRBJ1-1; D uncertain. CDR1 SGHRS and CDR2 YFSETQ come from the germline V gene. There are 13 residues in the CDR3. Trimming took 1 base from V and 11 from J, leaving 15 bases between them. The CDR3 DNA reads TGCGCCAGCAGCTTGAGGGAGGCGGCGGAGGCTTTCTTT. Protein sequence: CASSLREAAEAFF.

This chain connects TRBV7-2 to TRBJ2-1; 7 bases fit TRBD1. With 4 bases clipped from V and 2 bases from J, the junction kept 5 bases outside the gene matches. This CDR3 has 15 residues. Germline CDR1 and CDR2: SGHTA and FQGNSA. DNA of the CDR3: TGTGCCAGCAGCTGGACAGGTGATACCTACAATGAGCAGTTCTTC. This sequence encodes CASSWTGDTYNEQFF. The full variable domain, its missing parts supplied by reference TRBV7-2 and TRBJ2-1, is GAGVSQSPSNKVTEKGKDVELRCDPISGHTALYWYRQSLGQGLEFLIYFQGNSAPDKSGLPSDRFSAERTGGSVSTLTIQRTQQEDSAVYLCASSWTGDTYNEQFFGPGTRLTVL.

The rearrangement uses TRBV15 and TRBJ2-3; a possible D gene is TRBD1 (5 bases). The germline V gene has CDR1 LNHNV and CDR2 YYDKDF (reference sequence). The CDR3 totals 14 residues. Trimming stripped 1 base from V and 3 bases from J, with 8 bases between. In nucleotides, the CDR3 is TGTGCCACCAGCAGAGTTTCAGGGACAGATACGCAGTATTTT. The encoded protein is CATSRVSGTDTQYF.

The chain combines TRBV15 with TRBJ2-1; TRBD1 might be the D (5 bases). The CDR3 consists of 13 residues. The germline V gene has CDR1 LNHNV and CDR2 YYDKDF (reference sequence). V lost 0 bases and J lost 13, with 13 bases in between. CDR3 protein: CATSRDKGALQFF. The CDR3 DNA sequence: TGTGCCACCAGCAGAGATAAAGGGGCCCTTCAGTTCTTC. The full variable domain, in which reference TRBV15 and TRBJ2-1 provide the parts outside the CDR3, is DAMVIQNPRYQVTQFGKPVTLSCSQTLNHNVMYWYQQKSSQAPKLLFHYYDKDFNNEADTPDNFQSRRPNTSFCFLDIRSPGLGDTAMYLCATSRDKGALQFFGPGTRLTVL.

The rearrangement links TRBV9 to TRBJ2-3; 8 bases are a match to TRBD1. The CDR3 sequence is 16 residues long. Germline V gene sequence: CDR1 SGDLS, CDR2 YYNGEE. The junction had 7 bases not matched to a gene; V was cut back by 0 bases and J by 4 bases. In DNA, the CDR3 is TGTGCCAGCAGCGTAGTAGGGCAGGGGGCCGCAGATACGCAGTATTTT. It translates to CASSVVGQGAADTQYF.

This CDR3 reads CASSLSSLTRGRADGYTF. DNA for the CDR3: TGCGCCAGCAGCTTGTCGTCTTTGACCCGGGGAAGGGCGGATGGCTACACCTTC. V is TRBV5-1 and J is TRBJ1-2; D is unresolved. There are 18 residues in the CDR3. Germline CDR1 reads SGHRS; CDR2 reads YFSETQ. The V end was cut by 1 base, the J end by 6 bases, with 25 bases between.

Of note for this clone: The sample holds other DNA sequences that translate to the same CDR3. This chain links TRBV14 with TRBJ1-2; D is ambiguous. V lost 1 base and J 4 bases, leaving 7 bases between the germline ends. The V gene's germline CDR1 is SGHDN and CDR2 FVKESK. The CDR3 length is 13 residues. The CDR3, as DNA: TGTGCCAGCAGCCAAGGTACTTTCTATGGCTACACCTTC. This gives the protein CASSQGTFYGYTF.

This clone was counted a single time. The V call is TRBV6-5, the J call TRBJ2-3, with a tentative D call TRBD1 (6 bases). Per germline, CDR1 MNHEY and CDR2 SVGAGI. This CDR3 has 13 residues. V was cut by 6 bases and J by 6 bases, with 13 bases left in between. The CDR3 here is CASSLGASDTQYF. As DNA, the CDR3 is TGTGCCAGCAGCCTGGGGGCCTCCGATACGCAGTATTTT.

This clone occurred a few times. A read error may produce the germline difference seen at one junction end. The chain is built from TRBV11-2 and TRBJ1-1, with TRBD1 matching over 7 bases. Germline V gene data show CDR1 as SGHAT and CDR2 as FQNNGV. This CDR3 contains 15 residues. The CDR3 nucleotides read TGTGCCAGCAGATTAGGGGGCATGGGAGGCACTGAAGCTTTCTTT. As protein: CASRLGGMGGTEAFF.

The CDR3 region is CASSLNREHEQFF. DNA for the CDR3: TGTGCCAGCAGCTTAAACAGGGAGCATGAGCAGTTCTTC. The V and J genes are TRBV7-9 and TRBJ2-1; tentative D call: TRBD1 (6 bases). Between the trimmed V and J ends, which lost 2 bases and 8 bases, there was a span of 10 bases. The CDR3 has 13 amino acids. From germline, CDR1 is SEHNR and CDR2 FQNEAQ (reference sequence).

This clone was counted only a few times. The V call is TRBV7-9, the J call TRBJ1-2; TRBD1 matches 7 bases. The germline gives CDR1 SEHNR, CDR2 FQNEAQ (reference sequence). Trimming at V came to 4 bases and at J to 7 bases, leaving 3 bases not matched to a gene. The CDR3 totals 12 residues. CDR3 sequence (DNA): TGTGCCAGCAGCTCGGGACAGTTTGGCTACACCTTC. This gives the protein CASSSGQFGYTF. Together with reference TRBV7-9 and TRBJ1-2, the CDR3 gives the full variable domain: DTGVSQNPRHKITKRGQNVTFRCDPISEHNRLYWYRQTLGQGPEFLTYFQNEAQLEKSRLLSDRFSAERPKGSFSTLEIQRTEQGDSAMYLCASSSGQFGYTFGSGTRLTVV.

With regard to this clone: Relative to the germline gene, one junction end is altered; a read error may explain this. The chain uses TRBV12-3 or TRBV12-4 and TRBJ1-1, with TRBD1 as a possible D gene (6 bases). The CDR3 is made up of 11 amino acids. Here the CDR3 DNA reads TGTGCCAGCAGCTGGGACACTCAAGCTTTCTTT. It yields the protein CASSWDTQAFF.

The rearrangement links TRBV12-3 or TRBV12-4 to TRBJ1-5; D uncertain. The V end was cut by 6 bases, the J end by 5 bases, with 11 bases between. The CDR3 totals 13 residues. CDR3 sequence reads: CASRRQDHQPQHF. DNA of the CDR3: TGTGCCAGCAGACGACAAGACCATCAGCCCCAGCATTTT.

This clone is a singleton in its sample. This rearrangement joins TRBV15 to TRBJ2-5; weak D call: TRBD2 (5 bases). V lost 0 bases and J 5 bases, leaving 13 bases between the germline ends. The CDR3 loop spans 15 amino acids. Looked up from germline, CDR1 is LNHNV and CDR2 is YYDKDF (reference sequence). CDR3 DNA: TGTGCCACCAGCAGAGATCGTTGGGGAGAGGAGACCCAGTACTTC. The encoded protein is CATSRDRWGEETQYF.

For this clone: Other DNA sequences of this sample code for an identical CDR3. The gene calls are TRBV12-3 or TRBV12-4 and TRBJ1-5, with no clear D. CDR3 length equals 11 residues. V lost 4 bases, J lost 7 bases, and 5 bases lay in between. The CDR3 DNA reads TGTGCCAGCAGTTCGGGACAGCCCCAGCATTTT. It yields the protein CASSSGQPQHF.

The V and J genes are TRBV7-3 and TRBJ1-2; 7 bases agree with TRBD1. The CDR3 has 13 amino acids. Germline V gene sequence: CDR1 SGHTA, CDR2 FQGTGA. The V and J ends lost 4 bases and 7 bases, in that order; junction bases with no gene match: 6. Here the CDR3 reads CASSWTGSFGYTF. The DNA of the CDR3 is TGTGCCAGCAGCTGGACAGGAAGTTTTGGCTACACCTTC. Complete variable domain (other parts from reference TRBV7-3 and TRBJ1-2): GAGVSQTPSNKVTEKGKYVELRCDPISGHTALYWYRQSLGQGPEFLIYFQGTGAADDSGLPNDRFFAVRPEGSVSTLKIQRTERGDSAVYLCASSWTGSFGYTFGSGTRLTVV.